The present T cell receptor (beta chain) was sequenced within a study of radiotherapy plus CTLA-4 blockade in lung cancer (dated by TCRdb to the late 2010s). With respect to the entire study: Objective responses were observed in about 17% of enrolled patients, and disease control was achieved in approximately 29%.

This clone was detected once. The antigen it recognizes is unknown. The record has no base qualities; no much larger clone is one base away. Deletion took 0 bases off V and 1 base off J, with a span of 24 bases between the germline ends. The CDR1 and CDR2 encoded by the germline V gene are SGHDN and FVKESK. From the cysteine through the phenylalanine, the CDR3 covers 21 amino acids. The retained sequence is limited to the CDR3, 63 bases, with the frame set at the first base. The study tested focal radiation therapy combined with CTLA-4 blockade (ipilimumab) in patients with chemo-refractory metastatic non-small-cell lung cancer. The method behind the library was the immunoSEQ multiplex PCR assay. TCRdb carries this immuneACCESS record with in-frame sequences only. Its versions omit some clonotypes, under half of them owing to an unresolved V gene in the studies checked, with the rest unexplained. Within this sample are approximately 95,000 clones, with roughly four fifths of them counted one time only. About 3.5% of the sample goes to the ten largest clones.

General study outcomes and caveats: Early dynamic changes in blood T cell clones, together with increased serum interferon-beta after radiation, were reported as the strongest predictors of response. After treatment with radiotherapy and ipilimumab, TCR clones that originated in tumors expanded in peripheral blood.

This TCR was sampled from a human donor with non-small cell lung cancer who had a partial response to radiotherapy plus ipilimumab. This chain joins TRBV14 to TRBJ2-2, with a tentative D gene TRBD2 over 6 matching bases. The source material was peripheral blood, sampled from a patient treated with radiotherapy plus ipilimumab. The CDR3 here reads CASSQDLLAAGRSRNTGELFF. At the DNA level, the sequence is TGTGCCAGCAGCCAAGATCTTCTCGCGGCGGGGCGGAGCCGGAACACCGGGGAGCTGTTTTTT. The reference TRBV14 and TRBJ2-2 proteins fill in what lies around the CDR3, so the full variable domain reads EAGVTQFPSHSVIEKGQTVTLRCDPISGHDNLYWYRRVMGKEIKFLLHFVKESKQDESGMPNNRFLAERTGGTYSTLKVQPAELEDSGVYFCASSQDLLAAGRSRNTGELFFGEGSRLTVL.